This is a list of T cell receptor beta chains from one sample in a study of blood T cell repertoires in COVID-19. Repertoires were generated with immunoSEQ multiplex PCR, while TCRdb's copy carries only in-frame clones and drops some. The table includes 250,000 or so clones, 90% detected once. The sequencing input was PBMCs or T cells enriched from blood (not recorded which). These receptors were collected from a woman between 25 and 40 years old with acute COVID-19. Each CDR3 is given with its conserved first and last residue. The D gene is left open where the match is weak. Clone size is shown for a subset of rows, as once, few, many or a class of expanded clone.

CDR3 DNA: TGTGCCAGCAAACATGGAGGGTACAATGAGCAGTTCTTC
CDR3 protein: CASKHGGYNEQFF
CDR3 length: 13
V gene: TRBV28
D gene: .
clone size: .
J gene: TRBJ2-1

CDR3 DNA: TGCGCCAGCAGCCTGGCAACCCAGGGGGAAGAGACCCAGTACTTC
CDR3 protein: CASSLATQGEETQYF
CDR3 length: 15
V gene: TRBV5-1
D gene: TRBD1
clone size: .
J gene: TRBJ2-5

CDR3 DNA: TGCGCCAGCAGCTTGGGGACAGGGATCTACGAGCAGTACTTC
CDR3 protein: CASSLGTGIYEQYF
CDR3 length: 14
V gene: TRBV5-1
D gene: TRBD1
clone size: .
J gene: TRBJ2-7

CDR3 DNA: TGTGCCAGCAGCTTAGTCGTAAGCACAGATACGCAGTATTTT
CDR3 protein: CASSLVVSTDTQYF
CDR3 length: 14
V gene: TRBV13
D gene: .
clone size: .
J gene: TRBJ2-3

CDR3 DNA: TGTGCCAGCAGCTTAGTGGAGGGGATGAACTATGGCTACACCTTC
CDR3 protein: CASSLVEGMNYGYTF
CDR3 length: 15
V gene: TRBV11-2
D gene: .
clone size: once
J gene: TRBJ1-2

CDR3 DNA: TGTGCCAGCAGCTGGGACAGGGAATCTGGCTACGAGCAGTACTTC
CDR3 protein: CASSWDRESGYEQYF
CDR3 length: 15
V gene: TRBV11-1
D gene: TRBD1
clone size: .
J gene: TRBJ2-7

CDR3 DNA: TGTGCCAGCAGCGTAGTTCGGACTAGCGGGAGTGATGAGCAGTTCTTC
CDR3 protein: CASSVVRTSGSDEQFF
CDR3 length: 16
V gene: TRBV9
D gene: TRBD2
clone size: .
J gene: TRBJ2-1

CDR3 DNA: TGTGCCAGTAGCACAGGGGTTGGAACTAATGAAAAACTGTTTTTT
CDR3 protein: CASSTGVGTNEKLFF
CDR3 length: 15
V gene: TRBV19
D gene: TRBD1
clone size: .
J gene: TRBJ1-4

CDR3 DNA: TGCGCCAGCAGCCGAATGACAGGGGAGAATCAGCCCCAGCATTTT
CDR3 protein: CASSRMTGENQPQHF
CDR3 length: 15
V gene: TRBV5-1
D gene: TRBD1
clone size: few
J gene: TRBJ1-5

CDR3 DNA: TGTGCCAGTAGTATTGGAGCGGGAGGGCCCTTTACCAGTAGCACAGATACGCAGTATTTT
CDR3 protein: CASSIGAGGPFTSSTDTQYF
CDR3 length: 20
V gene: TRBV19
D gene: TRBD2
clone size: once
J gene: TRBJ2-3

CDR3 DNA: TGTGCCAGCAGTCACCAACTCGGGACAGGGAATCAGCCCCAGCATTTT
CDR3 protein: CASSHQLGTGNQPQHF
CDR3 length: 16
V gene: TRBV6-2/TRBV6-3
D gene: TRBD1
clone size: few
J gene: TRBJ1-5

CDR3 DNA: TGTGCCAGCAGCGGTAACAGGGATACCTACGAGCAGTACTTC
CDR3 protein: CASSGNRDTYEQYF
CDR3 length: 14
V gene: TRBV9
D gene: .
clone size: .
J gene: TRBJ2-7

CDR3 DNA: TGTGCCAGCAGCGTAGCAGCAGGGTGGACTGAAGCTTTCTTT
CDR3 protein: CASSVAAGWTEAFF
CDR3 length: 14
V gene: TRBV9
D gene: .
clone size: .
J gene: TRBJ1-1

CDR3 DNA: TGTGCCAGCAGTAGCACTAGCGGGATCACAGATACGCAGTATTTT
CDR3 protein: CASSSTSGITDTQYF
CDR3 length: 15
V gene: TRBV2
D gene: TRBD2
clone size: .
J gene: TRBJ2-3

CDR3 DNA: TGTGCCTGGAGTGTACAGGGCAATCAGCCCCAGCATTTT
CDR3 protein: CAWSVQGNQPQHF
CDR3 length: 13
V gene: TRBV30
D gene: .
clone size: few
J gene: TRBJ1-5

CDR3 DNA: TGTGCCAGCAGTGAACAGGGTGTAGGAAACGAAAAACTGTTTTTT
CDR3 protein: CASSEQGVGNEKLFF
CDR3 length: 15
V gene: TRBV6-1
D gene: .
clone size: .
J gene: TRBJ1-4

CDR3 DNA: TGTGCCAGCCGGCCCCCCCTCGCGAAGGGGTACGAGCAGTACTTC
CDR3 protein: CASRPPLAKGYEQYF
CDR3 length: 15
V gene: TRBV19
D gene: .
clone size: .
J gene: TRBJ2-7

CDR3 DNA: TGTGCCTGGAGTGGTCCTTACACCGGGGAGCTGTTTTTT
CDR3 protein: CAWSGPYTGELFF
CDR3 length: 13
V gene: TRBV30
D gene: .
clone size: .
J gene: TRBJ2-2

CDR3 DNA: TGTGCCACCAGAGACAGGGGCTTTGGAAACACCATATATTTT
CDR3 protein: CATRDRGFGNTIYF
CDR3 length: 14
V gene: TRBV15
D gene: TRBD1
clone size: .
J gene: TRBJ1-3

CDR3 DNA: TGTGCCAGTAGTGCAACCGGGACAGGGAATGAAAAACTGTTTTTT
CDR3 protein: CASSATGTGNEKLFF
CDR3 length: 15
V gene: TRBV19
D gene: TRBD1
clone size: once
J gene: TRBJ1-4

CDR3 DNA: TGTGCCAGCACAAGACTAGCTGGGGGCAATGAGCAGTTCTTC
CDR3 protein: CASTRLAGGNEQFF
CDR3 length: 14
V gene: TRBV6-5
D gene: TRBD2
clone size: .
J gene: TRBJ2-1

CDR3 DNA: TGTGCCAGCAGTGAACCAGTCCCCGGGACTAGCGGAAACACCGACCACAATGAGCAGTTCTTC
CDR3 protein: CASSEPVPGTSGNTDHNEQFF
CDR3 length: 21
V gene: TRBV2
D gene: TRBD2
clone size: .
J gene: TRBJ2-1

CDR3 DNA: TGTGCCAGCAGTTACTCGACAGGGGGTTGGGGCACTGAAGCTTTCTTT
CDR3 protein: CASSYSTGGWGTEAFF
CDR3 length: 16
V gene: TRBV6-5
D gene: TRBD1
clone size: .
J gene: TRBJ1-1

CDR3 DNA: TGTGCCAGCAGCTTAACTCCGACTAGCGGGATTGGCGAGCAGTACTTC
CDR3 protein: CASSLTPTSGIGEQYF
CDR3 length: 16
V gene: TRBV11-2
D gene: TRBD2
clone size: .
J gene: TRBJ2-7

CDR3 DNA: TGTGCCTGGACGGGCAGGGGGCGATACGAGCAGTACTTC
CDR3 protein: CAWTGRGRYEQYF
CDR3 length: 13
V gene: TRBV30
D gene: TRBD1
clone size: .
J gene: TRBJ2-7

CDR3 DNA: TGTGCCAGCAGCTTAGATCGGGTAGCTCCCCCGGGTGGCTACACCTTC
CDR3 protein: CASSLDRVAPPGGYTF
CDR3 length: 16
V gene: TRBV11-2
D gene: .
clone size: few
J gene: TRBJ1-2

CDR3 DNA: TGTGCCAGCAGCTTGGGACTAGCGGGAGGCAATGAGCAGTTCTTC
CDR3 protein: CASSLGLAGGNEQFF
CDR3 length: 15
V gene: TRBV5-4
D gene: TRBD2
clone size: .
J gene: TRBJ2-1

CDR3 DNA: TGTGCCAGCAGCCAAGAGTATGGCGGCTTAAAATGGGATTCACCCCTCCACTTT
CDR3 protein: CASSQEYGGLKWDSPLHF
CDR3 length: 18
V gene: TRBV3-1/TRBV3-2
D gene: .
clone size: .
J gene: TRBJ1-6

CDR3 DNA: TGTGCCAGCAGCTTGGAAGACAGGGTCACTGAAGCTTTCTTT
CDR3 protein: CASSLEDRVTEAFF
CDR3 length: 14
V gene: TRBV5-4
D gene: TRBD1
clone size: once
J gene: TRBJ1-1

CDR3 DNA: TGTGCCAGCAGTGAAGGGGAGTCCTACGAGCAGTACTTC
CDR3 protein: CASSEGESYEQYF
CDR3 length: 13
V gene: TRBV2
D gene: .
clone size: once
J gene: TRBJ2-7

CDR3 DNA: TGTGCCAGCAGCCCGAGTACAGGGTCAAGTTGCGAGCAGTACTTC
CDR3 protein: CASSPSTGSSCEQYF
CDR3 length: 15
V gene: TRBV7-3
D gene: .
clone size: .
J gene: TRBJ2-7

CDR3 DNA: TGTGCCAGCAGTCAAGGGACAGATCTAAGAGATGGCTACACCTTC
CDR3 protein: CASSQGTDLRDGYTF
CDR3 length: 15
V gene: TRBV27
D gene: TRBD1
clone size: .
J gene: TRBJ1-2

CDR3 DNA: TGTGCCAGCAGCAGACAGGGGGATCCCACAGATACGCAGTATTTT
CDR3 protein: CASSRQGDPTDTQYF
CDR3 length: 15
V gene: TRBV5-4
D gene: TRBD1
clone size: .
J gene: TRBJ2-3

CDR3 DNA: TGTGCCAGCAGGCGGGATCGCGCTGAAGCTTTCTTT
CDR3 protein: CASRRDRAEAFF
CDR3 length: 12
V gene: TRBV2
D gene: .
clone size: .
J gene: TRBJ1-1

CDR3 DNA: TGTGCCAGCAGTGCCCCGGCAGGGGCCACAGATACGCAGTATTTT
CDR3 protein: CASSAPAGATDTQYF
CDR3 length: 15
V gene: TRBV27
D gene: .
clone size: .
J gene: TRBJ2-3

CDR3 DNA: TGTGCCAGCAGCTACGGACAGGGGAATAATTCACCCCTCCACTTT
CDR3 protein: CASSYGQGNNSPLHF
CDR3 length: 15
V gene: TRBV5-8
D gene: TRBD1
clone size: .
J gene: TRBJ1-6